Sequencing of this T cell receptor beta chain was carried out in a study of beta chain features in type 1 diabetes. Regarding the study as a whole: Patients' naive, central memory and Treg TCRB repertoires seemed closer to one another than those of healthy donors. Researchers could not determine here whether HLA type influences TCRB rearrangement. Type 1 diabetes patients had TCRB CDR3s that were shorter (moderately but significantly so) in all four CD4+ subsets. Type 1 diabetes patients had VDJ junctions that carried fewer insertions and more deletions.

Expressed TCRB transcripts were sequenced after all isolated RNA was converted to cDNA. Assay used: immunoSEQ multiplex PCR; TCRdb lists only in-frame clones, some missing. The profile shows some 240,000 clones, around 15% of them singletons. With regard to this clone: Its matching antigen is unknown. The same CDR3 is also encoded by other DNA sequences in this sample.

CDR1 and CDR2 from the germline V gene are KGHSH and LQKENI. V shed 2 bases and J shed 1 base, with 1 base lying between them. The CDR3 sequence is 12 residues long. Sequencing used naive CD4+ T cells from blood. This receptor was obtained from a man aged 25 to 40 with type 1 diabetes. The chain joins TRBV18 to TRBJ2-3; no firm D call. The CDR3 reads CASSPGTDTQYF. The CDR3 bases are TGTGCCAGCTCACCAGGCACAGATACGCAGTATTTT.